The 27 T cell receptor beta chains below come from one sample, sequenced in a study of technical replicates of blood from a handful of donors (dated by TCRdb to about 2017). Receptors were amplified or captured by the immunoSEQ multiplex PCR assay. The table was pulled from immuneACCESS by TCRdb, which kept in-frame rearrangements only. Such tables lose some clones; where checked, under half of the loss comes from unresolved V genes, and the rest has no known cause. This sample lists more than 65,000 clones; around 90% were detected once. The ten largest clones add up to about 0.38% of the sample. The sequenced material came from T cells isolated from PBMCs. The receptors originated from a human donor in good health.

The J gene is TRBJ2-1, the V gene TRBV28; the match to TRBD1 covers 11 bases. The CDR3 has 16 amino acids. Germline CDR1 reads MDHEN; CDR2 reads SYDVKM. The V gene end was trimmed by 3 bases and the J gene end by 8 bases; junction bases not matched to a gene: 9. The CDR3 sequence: CASSFPRDRGGDEQFF. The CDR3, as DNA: TGTGCCAGCAGTTTCCCTCGGGACAGGGGGGGAGATGAGCAGTTCTTC. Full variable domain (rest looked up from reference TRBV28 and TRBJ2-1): DVKVTQSSRYLVKRTGEKVFLECVQDMDHENMFWYRQDPGLGLRLIYFSYDVKMKEKGDIPEGYSVSREKKERFSLILESASTNQTSMYLCASSFPRDRGGDEQFFGPGTRLTVL.

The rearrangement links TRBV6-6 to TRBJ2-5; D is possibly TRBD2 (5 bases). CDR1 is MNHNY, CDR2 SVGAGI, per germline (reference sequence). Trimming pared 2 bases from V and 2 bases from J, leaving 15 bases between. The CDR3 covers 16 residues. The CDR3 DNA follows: TGTGCCAGCAGTTACCACCGTCTAGCTTCTCAAGAGACCCAGTACTTC. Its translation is CASSYHRLASQETQYF.

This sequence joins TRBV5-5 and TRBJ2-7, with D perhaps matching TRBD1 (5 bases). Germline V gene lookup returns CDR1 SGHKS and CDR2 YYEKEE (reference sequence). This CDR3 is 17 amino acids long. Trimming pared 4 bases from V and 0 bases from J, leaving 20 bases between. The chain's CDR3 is CASSQPVDSLSSYEQYF. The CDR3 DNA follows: TGTGCCAGCAGCCAGCCTGTCGACAGCCTAAGCTCCTACGAGCAGTACTTC.

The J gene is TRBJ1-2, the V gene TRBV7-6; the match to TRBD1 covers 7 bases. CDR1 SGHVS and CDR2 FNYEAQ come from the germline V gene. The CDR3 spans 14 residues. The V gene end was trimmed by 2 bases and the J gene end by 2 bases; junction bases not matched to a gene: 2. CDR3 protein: CASSLNRGNYGYTF. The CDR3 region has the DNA TGTGCCAGCAGCTTAAACAGGGGCAACTATGGCTACACCTTC. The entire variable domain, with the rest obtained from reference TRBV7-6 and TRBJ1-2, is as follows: GAGVSQSPRYKVTKRGQDVALRCDPISGHVSLYWYRQALGQGPEFLTYFNYEAQQDKSGLPNDRFSAERPEGSISTLTIQRTEQRDSAMYRCASSLNRGNYGYTFGSGTRLTVV.

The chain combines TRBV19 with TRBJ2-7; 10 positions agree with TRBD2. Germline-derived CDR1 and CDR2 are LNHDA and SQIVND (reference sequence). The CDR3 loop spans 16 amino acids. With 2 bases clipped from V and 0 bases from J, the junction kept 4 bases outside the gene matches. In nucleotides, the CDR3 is TGTGCCAGTAGTATACTAGCGGGAGACTTCTCCTACGAGCAGTACTTC. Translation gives CASSILAGDFSYEQYF.

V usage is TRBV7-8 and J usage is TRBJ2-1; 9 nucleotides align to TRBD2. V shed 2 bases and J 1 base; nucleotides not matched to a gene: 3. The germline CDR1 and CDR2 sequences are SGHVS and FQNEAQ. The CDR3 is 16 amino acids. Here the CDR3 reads CASSLRGRDSYNEQFF. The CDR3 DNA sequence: TGTGCCAGCAGCTTACGCGGGAGGGATTCCTACAATGAGCAGTTCTTC.

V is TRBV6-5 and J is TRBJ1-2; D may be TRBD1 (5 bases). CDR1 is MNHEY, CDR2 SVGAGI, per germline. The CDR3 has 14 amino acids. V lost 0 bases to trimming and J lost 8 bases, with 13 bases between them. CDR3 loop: CASSYSNPQGGYTF. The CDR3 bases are TGTGCCAGCAGTTACTCGAACCCCCAGGGCGGCTACACCTTC.

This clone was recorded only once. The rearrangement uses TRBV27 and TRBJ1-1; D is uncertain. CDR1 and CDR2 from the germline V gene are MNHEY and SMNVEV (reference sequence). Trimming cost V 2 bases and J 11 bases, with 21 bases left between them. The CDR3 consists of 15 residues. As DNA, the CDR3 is TGTGCCAGCAGTTTAGACGTACGAGGGCAAATGGACGCTTTCTTT. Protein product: CASSLDVRGQMDAFF.

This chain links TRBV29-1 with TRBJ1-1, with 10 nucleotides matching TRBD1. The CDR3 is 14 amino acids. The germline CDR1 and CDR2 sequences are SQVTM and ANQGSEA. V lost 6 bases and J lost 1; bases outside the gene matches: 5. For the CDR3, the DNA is TGCAGCGTGCGGGACAGGGGAGGGAACACTGAAGCTTTCTTT. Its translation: CSVRDRGGNTEAFF. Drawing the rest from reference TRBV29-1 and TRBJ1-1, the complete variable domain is SAVISQKPSRDICQRGTSLTIQCQVDSQVTMMFWYRQQPGQSLTLIATANQGSEATYESGFVIDKFPISRPNLTFSTLTVSNMSPEDSSIYLCSVRDRGGNTEAFFGQGTRLTVV.

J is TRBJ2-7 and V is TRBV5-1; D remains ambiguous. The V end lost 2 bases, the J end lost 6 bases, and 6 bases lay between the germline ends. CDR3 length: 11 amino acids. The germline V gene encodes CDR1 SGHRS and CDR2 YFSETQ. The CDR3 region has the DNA TGCGCCAGCAGCTTCTATGGCGAGCAGTACTTC. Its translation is CASSFYGEQYF.

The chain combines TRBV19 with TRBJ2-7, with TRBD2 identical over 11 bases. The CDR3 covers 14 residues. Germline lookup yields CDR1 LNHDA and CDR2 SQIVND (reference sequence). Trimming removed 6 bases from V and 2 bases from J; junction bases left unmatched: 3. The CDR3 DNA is TGTGCCAGTAGCGGGACTAGCGGCCCCTACGAGCAGTACTTC. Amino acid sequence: CASSGTSGPYEQYF.

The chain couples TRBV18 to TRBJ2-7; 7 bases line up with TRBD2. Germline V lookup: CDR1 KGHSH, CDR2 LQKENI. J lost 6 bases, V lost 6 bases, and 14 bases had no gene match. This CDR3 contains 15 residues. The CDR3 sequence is CASSPPAGVRGEQYF. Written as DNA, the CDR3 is TGTGCCAGCTCGCCCCCCGCGGGAGTCCGCGGCGAGCAGTACTTC.

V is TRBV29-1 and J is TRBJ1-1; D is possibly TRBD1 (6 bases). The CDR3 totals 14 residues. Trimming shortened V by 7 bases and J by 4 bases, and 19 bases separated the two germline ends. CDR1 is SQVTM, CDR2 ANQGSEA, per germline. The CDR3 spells CSAPLGQGLTEAFF. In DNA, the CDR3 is TGCAGCGCTCCCCTTGGGCAGGGGCTCACTGAAGCTTTCTTT.

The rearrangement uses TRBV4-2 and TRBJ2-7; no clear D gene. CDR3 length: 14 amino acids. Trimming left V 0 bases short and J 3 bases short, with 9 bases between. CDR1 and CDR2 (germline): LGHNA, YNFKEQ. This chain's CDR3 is CASSQESRIYEQYF. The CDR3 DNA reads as TGTGCCAGCAGCCAAGAGAGCAGGATCTACGAGCAGTACTTC.

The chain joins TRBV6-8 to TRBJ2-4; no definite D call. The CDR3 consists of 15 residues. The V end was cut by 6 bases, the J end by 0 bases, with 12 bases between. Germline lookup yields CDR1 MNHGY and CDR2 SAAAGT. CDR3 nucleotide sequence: TGTGCCAGCAGCCTACAGACCATAGCCAAAAACATTCAGTACTTC. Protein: CASSLQTIAKNIQYF.

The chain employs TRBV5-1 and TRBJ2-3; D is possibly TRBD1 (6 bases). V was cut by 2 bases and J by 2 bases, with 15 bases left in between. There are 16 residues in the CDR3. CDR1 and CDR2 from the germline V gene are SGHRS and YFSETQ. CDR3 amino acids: CASSFNGRTDTDTQYF. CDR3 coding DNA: TGCGCCAGCAGCTTTAATGGGCGGACAGACACAGATACGCAGTATTTT.

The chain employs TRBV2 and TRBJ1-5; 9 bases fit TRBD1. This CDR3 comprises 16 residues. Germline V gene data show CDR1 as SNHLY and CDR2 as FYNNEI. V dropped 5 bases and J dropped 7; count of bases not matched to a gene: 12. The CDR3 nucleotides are TGTGCCAGCAGTTTCTTGGACAGGGGAACAGGGCAGCCCCAGCATTTT. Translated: CASSFLDRGTGQPQHF.

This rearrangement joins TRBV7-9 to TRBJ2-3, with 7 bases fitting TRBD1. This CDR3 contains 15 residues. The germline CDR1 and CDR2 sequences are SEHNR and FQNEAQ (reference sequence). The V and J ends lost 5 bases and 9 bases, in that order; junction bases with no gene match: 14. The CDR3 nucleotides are TGTGCCAGCAGCCTGGGACAGAGAGCCTCCTTGACGCAGTATTTT. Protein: CASSLGQRASLTQYF.

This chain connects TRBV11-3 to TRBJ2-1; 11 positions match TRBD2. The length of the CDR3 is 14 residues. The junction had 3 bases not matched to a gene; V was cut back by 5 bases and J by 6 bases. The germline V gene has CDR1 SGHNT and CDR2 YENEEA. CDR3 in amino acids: CASSLAGGTNEQFF. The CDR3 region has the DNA TGTGCCAGCAGCCTAGCGGGGGGTACCAATGAGCAGTTCTTC.

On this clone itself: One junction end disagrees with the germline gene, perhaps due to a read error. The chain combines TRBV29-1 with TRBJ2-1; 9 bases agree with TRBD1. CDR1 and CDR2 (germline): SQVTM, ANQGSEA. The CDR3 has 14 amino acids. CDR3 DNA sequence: TGCAGCGTAGAAGGGACAGGGACCTACAATGAGCAGTTCTTC. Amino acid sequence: CSVEGTGTYNEQFF.

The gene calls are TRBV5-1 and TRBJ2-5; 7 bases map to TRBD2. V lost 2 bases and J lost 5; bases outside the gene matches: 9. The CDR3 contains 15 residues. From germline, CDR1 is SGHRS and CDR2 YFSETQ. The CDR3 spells CASSFGLVIMETQYF. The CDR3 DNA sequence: TGCGCCAGCAGCTTTGGACTAGTCATAATGGAGACCCAGTACTTC.

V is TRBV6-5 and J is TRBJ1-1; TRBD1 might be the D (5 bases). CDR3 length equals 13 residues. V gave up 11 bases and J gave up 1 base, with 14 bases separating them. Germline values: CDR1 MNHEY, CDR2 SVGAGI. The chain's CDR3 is CACFIGGNTEAFF. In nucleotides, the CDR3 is TGTGCCTGCTTTATCGGGGGGAACACTGAAGCTTTCTTT.

The CDR3 sequence is CASSLVTADGYTF. CDR3 DNA: TGTGCCAGCAGCTTGGTTACAGCAGATGGCTACACCTTC. The genes are TRBV5-4 and TRBJ1-2; unclear D gene. CDR3 length equals 13 residues. V was clipped by 0 bases and J by 6 bases, with 9 bases between them. Per germline, CDR1 SGHNT and CDR2 YYREEE (reference sequence). The entire variable domain, with the rest obtained from reference TRBV5-4 and TRBJ1-2, is as follows: ETGVTQSPTHLIKTRGQQVTLRCSSQSGHNTVSWYQQALGQGPQFIFQYYREEENGRGNFPPRFSGLQFPNYSSELNVNALELDDSALYLCASSLVTADGYTFGSGTRLTVV.

CDR3 bases: TGTGCCAGCAGCCAAGAAACTAGCGTCTACACAGATACGCAGTATTTT. Residues: CASSQETSVYTDTQYF. The chain is built from TRBV4-2 and TRBJ2-3, with 7 bases lining up with TRBD2. The CDR3 spans 16 residues. In germline, CDR1 is LGHNA, CDR2 YNFKEQ. J lost 2 bases, V lost 0 bases, and 5 bases had no gene match.

Written as DNA, the CDR3 is TGTGCCAGCAGTCCAATCACGGTGAGGGGGACTGAAGCTTTCTTT. It codes for CASSPITVRGTEAFF. J is TRBJ1-1 and V is TRBV28; possible D gene TRBD1, 6 bases. The V end lost 5 bases, the J end lost 5 bases, and 18 bases lay between the germline ends. Per germline, CDR1 MDHEN and CDR2 SYDVKM. There are 15 residues in the CDR3.

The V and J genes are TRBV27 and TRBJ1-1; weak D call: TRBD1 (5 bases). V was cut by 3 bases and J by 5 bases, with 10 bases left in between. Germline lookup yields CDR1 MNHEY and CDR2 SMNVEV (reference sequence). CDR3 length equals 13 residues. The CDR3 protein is CASSLGGGTEAFF. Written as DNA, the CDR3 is TGTGCCAGCAGTTTGGGGGGAGGGACTGAAGCTTTCTTT.

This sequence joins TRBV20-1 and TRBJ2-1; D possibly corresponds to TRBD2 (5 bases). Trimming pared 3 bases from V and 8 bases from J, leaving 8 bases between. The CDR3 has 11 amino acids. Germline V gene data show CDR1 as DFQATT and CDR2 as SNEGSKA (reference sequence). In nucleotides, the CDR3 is TGCAGTGCTAGCGGGATTGATGAGCAGTTCTTC. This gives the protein CSASGIDEQFF.